The present T cell receptor beta chain was sequenced within a study of long-term antiretroviral therapy in people with HIV. Comments on this clone: Its antigen is currently unknown.

Trimming removed 1 base from V and 4 bases from J, with 14 bases in between. Germline loops: CDR1 MGHRA, CDR2 YSYEKL. The CDR3 consists of 15 residues. The run of the v3.0 immunoSEQ assay was at survey level. Data came from immunoSEQ multiplex PCR; TCRdb stores just in-frame clones and leaves some out. The profile shows about 12,000 clones, about 74% of them singletons. General study results and limits: It was observed that HIV repertoires exhibited narrower CDR3 length ranges than controls.

This sequence was found in a woman in her thirties or forties with HIV. The material sequenced was unsorted PBMCs, taken 0.5 years before starting antiretroviral therapy. V gene TRBV4-1 combines with J gene TRBJ2-7, with TRBD1 as a possible D gene (6 bases). The CDR3 region has the DNA TGCGCCAGCAGCCAAGGAGGCCAGGGGTATTACGAGCAGTACTTC. Its translation is CASSQGGQGYYEQYF.